This is a list of T cell receptor beta chains from one sample in a study of blood T cell repertoires in COVID-19. Profiled with immunoSEQ multiplex PCR; TCRdb holds only in-frame clones, not every one. The data show some 490,000 clones, with more than 85% seen just once and roughly 8% held by the top ten. The material sequenced was PBMCs or T cells enriched from blood (not recorded which). Receptor source: a woman aged 60 to 75 who had recovered from COVID-19. CDR3s include the opening cysteine and the closing phenylalanine or tryptophan.

v_call: TRBV19; cdr3_aa: CASREGGALQPQHF
v_call: TRBV13; cdr3_aa: CASTERGGLGGYTF
v_call: TRBV5-1; cdr3_aa: CASSLEVQPVLSYTF
v_call: TRBV29-1; cdr3_aa: CSVEKGRGETQYF
v_call: TRBV5-1; cdr3_aa: CAIQRGTGELFF
v_call: TRBV5-1; cdr3_aa: CASSLRNSVERGATDTQYF
v_call: TRBV5-4; cdr3_aa: CASSPGTGMNQKLFF
v_call: TRBV5-1; cdr3_aa: CASRTGGLNTEAFF
v_call: TRBV24-1; cdr3_aa: CATSVDSLQETQYF
v_call: TRBV10-3; cdr3_aa: CAISDQGQNTGELFF
v_call: TRBV5-1; cdr3_aa: CASSPRTGSSYNEQFF
v_call: TRBV5-1; cdr3_aa: CASSSLKDRGLGSPLHF
v_call: TRBV5-1; cdr3_aa: CASSSTTTPYNEQFF
v_call: TRBV7-6; cdr3_aa: CASSLLRNTEAFF
v_call: TRBV30; cdr3_aa: CAWSTGQGVYGYTF
v_call: TRBV24-1; cdr3_aa: CATSDYGARSFKGYTF
v_call: TRBV10-3; cdr3_aa: CAISEKAGNIRNPHNEQFF
v_call: TRBV29-1; cdr3_aa: CSGWTGGRNEQFF
v_call: TRBV5-8; cdr3_aa: CASSLSGGGLRAQYF
v_call: TRBV5-6; cdr3_aa: CASSAGQGGYGYTF
v_call: TRBV3-1/TRBV3-2; cdr3_aa: CASSPRQGVTYNEQFF
v_call: TRBV10-3; cdr3_aa: CAISESAREAFF
v_call: TRBV2; cdr3_aa: CASSDRASYNEQFF
v_call: TRBV9; cdr3_aa: CASSEATGAGANVLTF
v_call: TRBV29-1; cdr3_aa: CSVSRNTEAFF
v_call: TRBV5-1; cdr3_aa: CASSEPRDGWYDNEQFF
v_call: TRBV2; cdr3_aa: CASFFGGGHRGWSDTQYF
v_call: TRBV6-6; cdr3_aa: CASRPSGGRETQYF
v_call: TRBV2; cdr3_aa: CASSVDRDLTDTQYF
v_call: TRBV29-1; cdr3_aa: CSVELQGFGQLFF
v_call: TRBV6-5; cdr3_aa: CASARDSANTGELFF
v_call: TRBV19; cdr3_aa: CASSIGDTQYF
v_call: TRBV24-1; cdr3_aa: CATSPYDRSSYNEQFF
v_call: TRBV24-1; cdr3_aa: CATSDFGGGGYTF
v_call: TRBV5-1; cdr3_aa: CASHRSSYTEAFF